Below are 6 T cell receptor beta chains sequenced from a single sample in a study of metastatic and nonmetastatic thyroid tumors. Ahead of thyroid surgery, no patient had received treatment of any kind. TCRdb reprocessed the PCR reads via MiXCR. The data show some 15,000 clones, with roughly 4% seen just once and more than 20% held by the top ten. Sequencing used tumor tissue. The receptors shown here come from a female donor with papillary thyroid cancer or a benign thyroid nodule (not recorded which). Some clones in this sample may be carry-over from other donors' samples.

This clone was seen a few times. This rearrangement joins TRBV4-2 to TRBJ2-7; 8 bases align to TRBD2. The CDR3 contains 18 residues. Per the germline V gene, CDR1 is LGHNA and CDR2 is YNFKEQ. V lost 0 bases, J lost 1 base, and 11 bases stayed unmatched. CDR3 region: CASSQDRSLGLESYEQYF. Written as DNA, the CDR3 is TGTGCCAGCAGCCAAGATCGATCGTTGGGACTAGAATCCTACGAGCAGTACTTC.

This chain links TRBV6-5 with TRBJ1-1; D remains unclear. The CDR3 loop spans 15 amino acids. Germline V gene sequence: CDR1 MNHEY, CDR2 SVGAGI. The ends were cut back, 0 bases at V and 8 bases at J, with 16 bases in the middle. Here the CDR3 reads CASSYSKGPASEAFF. For the CDR3, the DNA is TGTGCCAGCAGTTACTCGAAAGGTCCCGCCTCAGAAGCTTTCTTT.

This clone was picked up a small number of times. A read error is possible here, since a much larger clone lies one base away. The rearrangement joins TRBV28 to TRBJ2-5; 11 bases agree with TRBD1. There are 16 residues in the CDR3. Germline loops: CDR1 MDHEN, CDR2 SYDVKM. The CDR3 bases are TGTGCCAGCAGTCCGGACAGGGGGCGGGACCAAGATACCCAGTACTTC. Amino acids: CASSPDRGRDQDTQYF. The full variable domain, rest sourced from reference TRBV28 and TRBJ2-5, is DVKVTQSSRYLVKRTGEKVFLECVQDMDHENMFWYRQDPGLGLRLIYFSYDVKMKEKGDIPEGYSVSREKKERFSLILESASTNQTSMYLCASSPDRGRDQDTQYFGPGTRLLVL.

This clone is medium-sized in the sample. This chain joins TRBV24-1 and TRBJ2-3; D not resolved. Trimming pared 4 bases from V and 0 bases from J, leaving 22 bases between. Germline V gene lookup returns CDR1 KGHDR and CDR2 SFDVKD. The CDR3 runs to 19 residues. DNA for the CDR3: TGTGCCACCAGTGACTCCACCGGGCCCACCTTTCCTAGCACAGATACGCAGTATTTT. Its protein is CATSDSTGPTFPSTDTQYF.

The chain links TRBV20-1 to TRBJ2-2; TRBD2 matches 10 bases. The ends lost 6 bases at V and 3 bases at J; junction bases unmatched: 7. The CDR3 is 15 amino acids. The germline gives CDR1 DFQATT, CDR2 SNEGSKA (reference sequence). CDR3 in amino acids: CSATRTSGHTGELFF. Written as DNA, the CDR3 is TGCAGTGCGACACGGACTAGCGGTCACACCGGGGAGCTGTTTTTT.

V gene TRBV12-3 or TRBV12-4 combines with J gene TRBJ1-1; a weak D match, TRBD1 (5 bases). The CDR3 is made up of 15 amino acids. V was cut by 3 bases and J by 4 bases, with 15 bases left in between. The CDR3 DNA is TGTGCCAGCAGTTTTGGATCGGGGGGATTCACTGAAGCTTTCTTT. Amino acids: CASSFGSGGFTEAFF.